This T cell receptor (beta chain) was obtained from a study of radiotherapy plus CTLA-4 blockade in lung cancer. Notes on the study in general: Blood TCR clones of tumor origin expanded after radiotherapy plus ipilimumab.

A few counts support this clone. The target antigen is unknown. Germline V gene lookup returns CDR1 SGHRS and CDR2 YFSETQ. V was pared by 4 bases and J by 1 base, with 27 bases between. The CDR3 length is 20 residues. Profiling relied on immunoSEQ multiplex PCR, and the TCRdb table lists in-frame clones only, not all of them. The sample contains some 37,000 clones, over 65% of which appear only once. Sequencing used peripheral blood, obtained from a patient treated with radiotherapy plus ipilimumab. The TCR originated in a human donor with non-small cell lung cancer who had stable disease on radiotherapy plus ipilimumab. This chain links TRBV5-1 with TRBJ1-5, with a possible D match to TRBD1 (6 bases). Written as DNA, the CDR3 is TGCGCCAGCAGCCATATCCTGGGGGCGGGAGAGGGGGAAAGCAATCAGCCCCAGCATTTT. The encoded protein is CASSHILGAGEGESNQPQHF.